This T cell receptor (beta chain) was recorded in a study of blood T cell repertoires in COVID-19. In the study overall: Sites in the United States, Italy and Spain provided acute and convalescent COVID-19 samples.

Germline values: CDR1 SNHLY, CDR2 FYNNEI. This CDR3 is 18 amino acids long. Trimming removed 4 bases from V and 1 base from J, with 20 bases in between. The protocol was immunoSEQ multiplex PCR, while the TCRdb copy is restricted to in-frame clones and leaves out a portion. The sample includes 140,000 or so clones, approximately 86% of them seen just once. The sequence was collected from a man between 65 and 80 years old with acute or convalescent COVID-19. The sequencing sample was made of peripheral blood. V and J are TRBV2 and TRBJ1-5; weak D call: TRBD1 (6 bases). CDR3 residues: CASSGLSSGGLSNQPQHF. The DNA for the CDR3 is TGTGCCAGCAGTGGACTCTCATCGGGGGGGCTAAGCAATCAGCCCCAGCATTTT. Together with reference TRBV2 and TRBJ1-5, the CDR3 gives the full variable domain: EPEVTQTPSHQVTQMGQEVILRCVPISNHLYFYWYRQILGQKVEFLVSFYNNEISEKSEIFDDQFSVERPDGSNFTLKIRSTKLEDSAMYFCASSGLSSGGLSNQPQHFGDGTRLSIL.